The 26 T cell receptor beta chains below all came from one sample that was sequenced in a study of T cell changes during pregnancy in multiple sclerosis. The repertoire was sequenced with immunoSEQ multiplex PCR; TCRdb's copy has only in-frame clones and lacks some. The table includes under 15,000 clones, roughly 94% detected once. Sample: CD4+ T cells from peripheral blood mononuclear cells, taken before pregnancy. The origin of the receptors is a female donor with multiple sclerosis, enrolled in a pregnancy study.

CDR3 residues: CASGLVRQPGNTEAFF. CDR3 DNA: TGTGCTAGTGGTTTGGTTCGACAGCCAGGGAACACTGAAGCTTTCTTT. The rearrangement uses TRBV12-5 and TRBJ1-1; a weak D match, TRBD1 (5 bases). The V and J ends lost 0 bases and 1 base respectively, with 12 bases between them. The germline gives CDR1 LGHNT, CDR2 FRNRAP. This CDR3 spans 16 amino acids.

The V gene is TRBV4-1, the J gene TRBJ2-5; D not resolved. The CDR3 covers 14 residues. The V and J ends lost 1 base and 2 bases respectively, with 8 bases between them. Looked up from germline, CDR1 is MGHRA and CDR2 is YSYEKL. CDR3 residues: CASSQVSGQETQYF. The CDR3 DNA is TGCGCCAGCAGCCAAGTTTCCGGGCAAGAGACCCAGTACTTC.

A single count supports this clone. The rearrangement links TRBV18 to TRBJ1-1; D gene unclear. CDR1 and CDR2 (germline): KGHSH, LQKENI. The V and J ends lost 2 bases and 0 bases respectively, with 4 bases between them. The CDR3 extends over 13 amino acids. Here the CDR3 reads CASSPGLNTEAFF. The CDR3 nucleotides read TGTGCCAGCTCACCAGGGCTGAACACTGAAGCTTTCTTT.

V and J are TRBV11-2 and TRBJ1-1; D not certain. V dropped 0 bases and J dropped 8 bases, with 10 bases sitting between them. This CDR3 region has 13 residues. The germline V gene encodes CDR1 SGHAT and CDR2 FQNNGV. DNA for the CDR3: TGTGCCAGCAGCTTAGATCTGAGCAGGGAAGCTTTCTTT. Translation: CASSLDLSREAFF.

The chain is built from TRBV5-8 and TRBJ2-1, with 11 bases identical to TRBD2. V was clipped by 0 bases and J by 5 bases; unmatched bases: 4. The CDR3 covers 16 residues. Germline values: CDR1 SGHTS, CDR2 YDEGEE. The CDR3 DNA reads TGTGCCAGCAGCTTGGCCGGGACTAGCGGAGACAATGAGCAGTTCTTC. The encoded protein is CASSLAGTSGDNEQFF.

The chain couples TRBV9 to TRBJ2-3; 13 bases fit TRBD2. Looked up from germline, CDR1 is SGDLS and CDR2 is YYNGEE. The CDR3 length is 20 residues. The V segment lost 3 bases and the J segment 0 bases; nucleotides outside the gene matches: 13. The CDR3 sequence: CASSAHPGTSGAPSTDTQYF. CDR3 DNA sequence: TGTGCCAGCAGCGCCCACCCCGGGACTAGCGGGGCCCCTAGCACAGATACGCAGTATTTT.

This chain joins TRBV5-8 and TRBJ1-1, with 8 bases matching TRBD1. Per germline, CDR1 SGHTS and CDR2 YDEGEE. The CDR3 spans 14 residues. V lost 2 bases, J lost 4 bases, and 4 bases stayed unmatched. CDR3 sequence (DNA): TGTGCCAGCAGCTTAGCAGGGGGCGCCACTGAAGCTTTCTTT. It codes for CASSLAGGATEAFF.

This chain links TRBV5-1 with TRBJ2-5; the match to TRBD1 covers 12 bases. The length of the CDR3 is 16 residues. CDR1 is SGHRS, CDR2 YFSETQ, per germline. Trimming cost V 6 bases and J 5 bases; bases outside gene matches: 11. The CDR3 spells CASTPGTGGFRETQYF. The CDR3 DNA reads TGCGCCAGCACGCCCGGGACAGGGGGCTTTAGGGAGACCCAGTACTTC.

This rearrangement joins TRBV10-3 to TRBJ1-5, with D possibly being TRBD1 (6 bases). Germline values: CDR1 ENHRY, CDR2 SYGVKD. The CDR3 runs to 15 residues. V was shortened by 2 bases and J by 2 bases, with 10 bases between the two germline ends. CDR3 bases: TGTGCCATCAGTGAGGCAGGGACACGCAATCAGCCCCAGCATTTT. It codes for CAISEAGTRNQPQHF.

The V gene is TRBV5-4, the J gene TRBJ2-3; 10 nucleotides line up with TRBD2. This CDR3 spans 18 amino acids. Looked up from germline, CDR1 is SGHNT and CDR2 is YYREEE (reference sequence). Unmatched junction bases numbered 13, after V lost 4 bases and J lost 2 bases. Here the CDR3 DNA reads TGTGCCAGCAGCGCCTCCACTCTAGCGGGGGCCCACACAGATACGCAGTATTTT. Translated, it gives CASSASTLAGAHTDTQYF.

This chain joins TRBV27 and TRBJ1-2; 8 bases match TRBD1. The CDR3 is 15 residues long. Germline lookup yields CDR1 MNHEY and CDR2 SMNVEV (reference sequence). The ends lost 6 bases at V and 6 bases at J; junction bases unmatched: 12. CDR3 nucleotides: TGTGCCAGCAGGACCACTCGACAGGGGAGGGATGGCTACACCTTC. Amino acids: CASRTTRQGRDGYTF.

The chain couples TRBV5-4 to TRBJ2-7; possibly TRBD1 for D (5 bases). V shed 5 bases and J shed 2 bases, with 14 bases lying between them. Germline V gives CDR1 SGHNT, CDR2 YYREEE (reference sequence). The CDR3 length is 14 residues. This CDR3 is CASRMARVPYEQYF. The CDR3 region has the DNA TGTGCCAGCAGAATGGCCAGGGTGCCCTACGAGCAGTACTTC.

The chain has TRBV18 and TRBJ2-2; tentatively, D is TRBD2 (6 bases). There are 14 residues in the CDR3. The germline V gene encodes CDR1 KGHSH and CDR2 LQKENI. V dropped 7 bases and J dropped 4 bases, with 13 bases sitting between them. The CDR3 protein is CASCSSGPTGELFF. The CDR3 bases are TGTGCCAGCTGTTCCAGCGGGCCCACCGGGGAGCTGTTTTTT.

The rearrangement joins TRBV30 to TRBJ2-7; D is perhaps TRBD1 (6 bases). This CDR3 contains 12 residues. CDR1 and CDR2 (germline): GTSNPN, SVGIG (reference sequence). The V gene lost 3 bases and the J gene lost 2 bases, with 8 bases spanning the gap. The CDR3 region has the DNA TGTGCCTGGAGACAGGGAACCTACGAGCAGTACTTC. Its translation is CAWRQGTYEQYF.

The rearrangement uses TRBV4-1 and TRBJ1-5; 7 bases fit TRBD1. J gave up 2 bases and V 3 bases, and 4 bases lay outside the gene matches. Germline V lookup: CDR1 MGHRA, CDR2 YSYEKL. This CDR3 contains 15 residues. CDR3 sequence (DNA): TGCGCCAGCAGCCATCCAGACAGGGGCAATCAGCCCCAGCATTTT. Its translation is CASSHPDRGNQPQHF.

The chain carries TRBV11-2 and TRBJ2-1; TRBD2 is a possible D gene (5 bases). The V and J ends lost 6 bases and 3 bases respectively, with 18 bases between them. This CDR3 spans 16 amino acids. Per the germline V gene, CDR1 is SGHAT and CDR2 is FQNNGV. CDR3 sequence: CASRPLSGINYNEQFF. The CDR3 coding sequence is TGTGCCAGCAGACCCCTGTCCGGGATAAACTACAATGAGCAGTTCTTC.

V usage is TRBV6-5 and J usage is TRBJ1-5; D is undetermined. V lost 6 bases and J 2 bases, leaving 11 bases between the germline ends. The CDR3 sequence is 14 residues long. The germline CDR1 and CDR2 sequences are MNHEY and SVGAGI. CDR3 amino acids: CASSTVRGNQPQHF. CDR3 DNA sequence: TGTGCCAGCAGCACCGTACGGGGCAATCAGCCCCAGCATTTT.

The chain links TRBV5-1 to TRBJ2-5; TRBD2 agrees at 13 bases. This CDR3 has 16 residues. From germline, CDR1 is SGHRS and CDR2 YFSETQ. V trimming: 2 bases; J trimming: 4 bases; junction bases outside the gene matches: 5. The chain's CDR3 is CASSFTSGGAGETQYF. In DNA, the CDR3 is TGCGCCAGCAGCTTCACTAGCGGGGGGGCGGGAGAGACCCAGTACTTC.

The rearrangement joins TRBV10-3 to TRBJ2-6; the match to TRBD2 covers 8 bases. This CDR3 is 18 amino acids long. Losses at the gene ends were 3 bases for V and 0 bases for J; bases not matched to a gene: 7. Germline loops: CDR1 ENHRY, CDR2 SYGVKD. CDR3 nucleotides: TGTGCCATCAGTGATATGATAGCGGGGACCTCTGGGGCCAACGTCCTGACTTTC. It codes for CAISDMIAGTSGANVLTF.

This clone was recorded only once. The rearrangement joins TRBV10-3 to TRBJ2-3; the match to TRBD2 covers 8 bases. CDR3 length: 16 residues. The V and J ends lost 0 bases and 6 bases, in that order; junction bases with no gene match: 8. Per germline, CDR1 ENHRY and CDR2 SYGVKD. CDR3 sequence reads: CAISESIAGGKDTQYF. The CDR3 nucleotides are TGTGCCATCAGTGAGTCGATTGCGGGGGGCAAGGATACGCAGTATTTT.

The chain combines TRBV18 with TRBJ2-3; 7 nucleotides match TRBD1. The CDR3 is made up of 15 amino acids. With 3 bases clipped from V and 0 bases from J, the junction kept 3 bases outside the gene matches. Germline CDR1 is KGHSH and CDR2 is LQKENI. CDR3 nucleotide sequence: TGTGCCAGCTCACCTTACAGGGGTAGCACAGATACGCAGTATTTT. Its protein product is CASSPYRGSTDTQYF.

The genes are TRBV4-2 and TRBJ1-6, with TRBD1 as a possible D gene (5 bases). The CDR3 contains 14 residues. Germline CDR1 reads LGHNA; CDR2 reads YNFKEQ. The V end lost 0 bases, the J end lost 8 bases, and 8 bases lay between the germline ends. CDR3 coding DNA: TGTGCCAGCAGCCAAGAAGGGGAGGATTCACCCCTCCACTTT. This gives the protein CASSQEGEDSPLHF.

Here the CDR3 DNA reads TGTGCCAGCAGCTTAGGGGTCCAGCGCGTGGAGCAGTTCTTC. Translating it yields CASSLGVQRVEQFF. The V gene is TRBV7-2, the J gene TRBJ2-1; D not certain. Germline CDR1 and CDR2: SGHTA and FQGNSA. CDR3 length: 14 amino acids. The V end lost 1 base, the J end lost 10 bases, and 14 bases lay between the germline ends.

The V gene is TRBV4-2, the J gene TRBJ1-4, with D maybe TRBD1 (6 bases). CDR3 size: 17 residues. Per the germline V gene, CDR1 is LGHNA and CDR2 is YNFKEQ. V dropped 2 bases and J dropped 0 bases, with 13 bases sitting between them. CDR3 sequence (DNA): TGTGCCAGCAGCCAACTTGCGGGGGCGGCAACTAATGAAAAACTGTTTTTT. Translating gives CASSQLAGAATNEKLFF.

This clone was seen a single time. V usage is TRBV4-2 and J usage is TRBJ2-7; possible D gene TRBD2, 6 bases. This CDR3 is built from 15 residues. Trimming shortened V by 3 bases and J by 7 bases, and 19 bases separated the two germline ends. Per the germline V gene, CDR1 is LGHNA and CDR2 is YNFKEQ. CDR3 residues: CASSQPGTAPREQYF. CDR3 bases: TGTGCCAGCAGCCAGCCCGGGACTGCGCCTCGGGAGCAGTACTTC.

The genes are TRBV29-1 and TRBJ2-2, with 8 nucleotides matching TRBD2. The CDR3 totals 15 residues. V shed 3 bases and J 0 bases; nucleotides not matched to a gene: 3. Germline CDR1 SQVTM, CDR2 ANQGSEA. The CDR3 nucleotides are TGCAGCGTTGACCGGGGACTAGCGAACACCGGGGAGCTGTTTTTT. This codes for CSVDRGLANTGELFF.